Presented here are 16 T cell receptor beta chains from one specimen sequenced in a study of cytomegalovirus exposure and HLA in healthy donors. Primers for the PCR totalled 60 Vbeta and 13 Jbeta. Clones were sequenced by immunoSEQ multiplex PCR, and TCRdb holds only the in-frame ones, with some missing. The data show 150,000 to 200,000 clones, roughly 80% seen once. The sample comprised PBMCs. These receptor sequences come from a woman aged 50 to 60 in good health and CMV-seronegative.

This clone was picked up a small number of times. This rearrangement joins TRBV6-1 to TRBJ1-4; perhaps TRBD1 as D (6 bases). The CDR3 covers 14 residues. Germline lookup yields CDR1 MNHNS and CDR2 SASEGT. Trimming left V 7 bases short and J 7 bases short, with 16 bases between. The CDR3 DNA sequence: TGTGCCAGCAACGGAGGGGGGGTACCTGAAAAACTGTTTTTT. Amino acids: CASNGGGVPEKLFF.

Details on this clone: The sample carries other DNA sequences with the same CDR3. J is TRBJ1-5 and V is TRBV5-1, with 9 positions matching TRBD1. This CDR3 comprises 14 residues. Germline V gives CDR1 SGHRS, CDR2 YFSETQ. V lost 3 bases, J lost 7 bases, and 5 bases stayed unmatched. In nucleotides, the CDR3 is TGCGCCAGCAGCTCGGGACAGGGAGGACAGCCCCAGCATTTT. Translated, it gives CASSSGQGGQPQHF. Variable domain in full (rest from reference TRBV5-1 and TRBJ1-5): KAGVTQTPRYLIKTRGQQVTLSCSPISGHRSVSWYQQTPGQGLQFLFEYFSETQRNKGNFPGRFSGRQFSNSRSEMNVSTLELGDSALYLCASSSGQGGQPQHFGDGTRLSIL.

The genes are TRBV19 and TRBJ2-2, with D perhaps matching TRBD2 (5 bases). V was pared by 5 bases and J by 7 bases, with 20 bases between. Germline V gene data show CDR1 as LNHDA and CDR2 as SQIVND (reference sequence). CDR3 length: 16 amino acids. CDR3 sequence reads: CASSPLRVLGGGELFF. The CDR3 nucleotides are TGTGCCAGTAGTCCTCTAAGGGTACTAGGTGGCGGGGAGCTGTTTTTT.

This chain links TRBV10-1 with TRBJ2-2; D is ambiguous. The CDR3 covers 12 residues. From germline, CDR1 is WNHNN and CDR2 SYGVQD (reference sequence). V gave up 4 bases and J gave up 7 bases, with 7 bases separating them. CDR3 in amino acids: CASSGSFGELFF. The CDR3 bases are TGCGCCAGCAGTGGTAGTTTCGGGGAGCTGTTTTTT.

The V and J genes are TRBV7-8 and TRBJ1-6; D remains unclear. Trimming took off 1 base at V and 6 bases at J, with 7 bases between the two ends. The germline V gene has CDR1 SGHVS and CDR2 FQNEAQ. CDR3 length: 14 residues. This chain's CDR3 is CASSLESVNSPLHF. DNA of the CDR3: TGTGCCAGCAGCTTAGAGTCAGTTAATTCACCCCTCCACTTT.

The V call is TRBV6-6, the J call TRBJ1-5, with D tentatively TRBD1 (5 bases). The germline gives CDR1 MNHNY, CDR2 SVGAGI (reference sequence). The CDR3 sequence is 11 residues long. V shed 2 bases and J shed 16 bases, with 12 bases lying between them. Here the CDR3 DNA reads TGTGCCAGCAGTTACGGGGCCGATAACCATTTT. Encoded protein: CASSYGADNHF.

The CDR3 region has the DNA TGCGCCAGCAGCTTGAACAATCCGAACACTGAAGCTTTCTTT. Protein: CASSLNNPNTEAFF. The chain links TRBV5-1 to TRBJ1-1; no firm D call. The CDR3 is 14 residues long. V was clipped by 1 base and J by 1 base, with 8 bases between them. Germline assignment: CDR1 SGHRS and CDR2 YFSETQ.

The V and J genes are TRBV29-1 and TRBJ2-1; 15 bases align to TRBD2. Germline CDR1 and CDR2: SQVTM and ANQGSEA. The J segment lost 7 bases and the V segment lost 7 bases, leaving 2 bases of the junction unmatched. This CDR3 region has 13 residues. CDR3 protein: CSAGLAGGNEQFF. The CDR3 DNA sequence: TGCAGCGCCGGACTAGCGGGAGGGAATGAGCAGTTCTTC.

The chain uses TRBV7-9 and TRBJ2-1; 9 bases line up with TRBD1. Germline loops: CDR1 SEHNR, CDR2 FQNEAQ (reference sequence). V lost 1 base and J lost 0; bases outside the gene matches: 7. CDR3 length: 18 amino acids. Here the CDR3 DNA reads TGTGCCAGCAGCTTAGGACAGGGGGGAAGGAGCTCCTACAATGAGCAGTTCTTC. Amino acids: CASSLGQGGRSSYNEQFF. The variable domain in full, with the rest retrieved from reference TRBV7-9 and TRBJ2-1, is DTGVSQNPRHKITKRGQNVTFRCDPISEHNRLYWYRQTLGQGPEFLTYFQNEAQLEKSRLLSDRFSAERPKGSFSTLEIQRTEQGDSAMYLCASSLGQGGRSSYNEQFFGPGTRLTVL.

This clone was found once. V gene TRBV4-2 combines with J gene TRBJ2-7, with D tentatively TRBD2 (5 bases). V was cut by 5 bases and J by 7 bases, with 24 bases left in between. The CDR3 sequence is 16 residues long. Germline-derived CDR1 and CDR2 are LGHNA and YNFKEQ. The CDR3 nucleotides are TGTGCCAGCAGCGTTGGAGACATGAGGGCGTCGGGGGAGCAGTACTTC. This translates into CASSVGDMRASGEQYF.

The chain has TRBV19 and TRBJ1-6; no definite D call. The CDR3 has 13 residues. Per germline, CDR1 LNHDA and CDR2 SQIVND (reference sequence). V was cut by 3 bases and J by 9 bases, with 9 bases left in between. CDR3 residues: CASSIPPFSPLHF. The CDR3 DNA reads TGTGCCAGTAGTATTCCTCCGTTTTCACCCCTCCACTTT.

CDR3 DNA sequence: TGTGCCAGCAGCTTAGGGTCTAGCGGGGCTACTACAGATACGCAGTATTTT. Its translation is CASSLGSSGATTDTQYF. The genes are TRBV7-8 and TRBJ2-3, with 9 positions matching TRBD2. V lost 1 base and J lost 3; bases outside the gene matches: 8. The CDR3 covers 17 residues. CDR1 is SGHVS, CDR2 FQNEAQ, per germline.

This chain uses TRBV4-1 with TRBJ2-7; 7 bases align to TRBD1. The CDR3 is 13 residues long. V was clipped by 1 base and J by 5 bases; unmatched bases: 2. Germline assignment: CDR1 MGHRA and CDR2 YSYEKL. The CDR3 spells CASSQARGNEQYF. The CDR3 DNA reads as TGCGCCAGCAGCCAAGCCAGGGGGAACGAGCAGTACTTC.

In this sample, this clone turned up a few times. The chain uses TRBV6-6 and TRBJ1-5; tentative D call: TRBD1 (6 bases). The V gene lost 6 bases and the J gene lost 2 bases, with 14 bases spanning the gap. Germline CDR1 MNHNY, CDR2 SVGAGI (reference sequence). This CDR3 comprises 15 residues. As DNA, the CDR3 is TGTGCCAGCAGCCCACGAGGGGGAGGCAATCAGCCCCAGCATTTT. This codes for CASSPRGGGNQPQHF.

The chain joins TRBV5-1 to TRBJ2-5; D may be TRBD1 (5 bases). Germline V lookup: CDR1 SGHRS, CDR2 YFSETQ. The CDR3 covers 14 residues. V was pared by 1 base and J by 1 base, with 8 bases between. Here the CDR3 reads CASSLFGAQETQYF. The CDR3 nucleotides are TGCGCCAGCAGCTTGTTTGGGGCCCAAGAGACCCAGTACTTC.

The chain links TRBV9 to TRBJ2-1; 8 nucleotides agree with TRBD2. V gave up 1 base and J gave up 0 bases; unmatched junction bases: 3. The CDR3 is 16 residues long. The V gene's germline CDR1 is SGDLS and CDR2 YYNGEE. DNA for the CDR3: TGTGCCAGCAGCGTAACAGGGACTAGCTCCTACAATGAGCAGTTCTTC. Its translation: CASSVTGTSSYNEQFF.